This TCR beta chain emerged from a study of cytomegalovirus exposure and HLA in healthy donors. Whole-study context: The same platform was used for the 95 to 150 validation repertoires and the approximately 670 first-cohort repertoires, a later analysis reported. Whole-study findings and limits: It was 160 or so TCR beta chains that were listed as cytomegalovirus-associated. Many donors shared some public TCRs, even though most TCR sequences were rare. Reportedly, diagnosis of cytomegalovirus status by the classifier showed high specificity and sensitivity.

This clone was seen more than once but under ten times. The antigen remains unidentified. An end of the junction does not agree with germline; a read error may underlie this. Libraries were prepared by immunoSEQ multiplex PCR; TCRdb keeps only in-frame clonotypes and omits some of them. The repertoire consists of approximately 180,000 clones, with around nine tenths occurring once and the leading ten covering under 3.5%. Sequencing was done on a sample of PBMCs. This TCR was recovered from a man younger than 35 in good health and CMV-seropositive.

The CDR3 sequence: CASSFPGDSEQFF. The CDR3, as DNA: TGTGCTAGCAGCTTCCCCGGGGACAGCGAGCAGTTCTTC. The rearrangement links TRBV7-7 to TRBJ2-1, with 7 nucleotides matching TRBD1. Per germline, CDR1 SSHAT and CDR2 FNYEAQ (reference sequence). The CDR3 length is 13 residues.